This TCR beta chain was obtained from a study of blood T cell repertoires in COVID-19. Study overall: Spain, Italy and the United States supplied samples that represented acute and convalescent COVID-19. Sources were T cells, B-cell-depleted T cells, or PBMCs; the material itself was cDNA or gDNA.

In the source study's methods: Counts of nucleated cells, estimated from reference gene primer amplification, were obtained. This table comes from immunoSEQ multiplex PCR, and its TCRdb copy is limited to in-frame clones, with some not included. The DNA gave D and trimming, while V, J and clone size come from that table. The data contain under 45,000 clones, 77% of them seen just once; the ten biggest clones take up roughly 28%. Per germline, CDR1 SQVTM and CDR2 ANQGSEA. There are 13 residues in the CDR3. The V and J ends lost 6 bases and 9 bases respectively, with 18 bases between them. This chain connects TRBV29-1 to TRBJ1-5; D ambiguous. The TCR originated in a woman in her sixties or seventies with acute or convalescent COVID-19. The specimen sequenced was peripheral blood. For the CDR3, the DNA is TGCAGCGTAGGACTAACTACCGATGGGCCCCAGCATTTT. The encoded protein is CSVGLTTDGPQHF.